This T cell receptor beta chain stems from a study of PD-1 blockade in classical Hodgkin lymphoma. Overall study context: Nivolumab was given intravenously to patients at 3 mg/kg every 2 weeks.

Note on this clone: The antigen is undetermined.

There are 15 residues in the CDR3. CDR1 and CDR2 from the germline V gene are SGHNT and YYREEE (reference sequence). The germline V and J ends were trimmed by 0 bases and 0 bases, with 9 bases remaining between them. All patients experienced relapse after autologous stem cell transplantation, and brentuximab vedotin exposure was variable. The data were produced by immunoSEQ multiplex PCR, yet TCRdb's version contains in-frame clones alone and is incomplete. The sample includes roughly 50,000 clones, about 78% of them seen just once. Findings and limits, study-wide: The study reported lower baseline TCR diversity in newly diagnosed patients than in healthy donors. Complete responders' diversity at baseline resembled that of newly diagnosed patients. It was CD4+ TCR diversity, not CD8+, that rose significantly by C4D1.

The receptor was derived from a human donor with classical Hodgkin lymphoma. The chain has TRBV5-4 and TRBJ1-2; no firm D call. Sequencing used peripheral blood mononuclear cells (PBMCs), obtained before the second cycle of nivolumab. DNA for the CDR3: TGTGCCAGCAGCTTGGGAGGGAACACTAACTATGGCTACACCTTC. Protein product: CASSLGGNTNYGYTF.